One sample yielded the 17 T cell receptor beta chains listed below, sequenced in a study of blood T cell repertoires in COVID-19 (dated by TCRdb to the early 2020s). The library was built by means of the immunoSEQ multiplex PCR assay. TCRdb holds this immuneACCESS table with in-frame rearrangements only. Some clones are missing; in checked studies, unresolved V genes explain under half, and the rest has no known cause. This sample comprises 180,000 or so clones, 88% of them detected only once. The ten largest clones take up 1.5% to 2% of the sample. Sample: peripheral blood. The source is a man younger than 30 with active or convalescent COVID-19.

V usage is TRBV6-5 and J usage is TRBJ1-3; D uncertain. This CDR3 spans 13 amino acids. CDR1 and CDR2 (germline): MNHEY, SVGAGI. The ends were cut back, 0 bases at V and 4 bases at J, with 4 bases in the middle. CDR3 bases: TGTGCCAGCAGTTACTCTTCGGGAAACACCATATATTTT. It encodes CASSYSSGNTIYF.

CDR3 loop: CASMNSGGIYGYTF. In DNA, the CDR3 is TGTGCCAGTATGAATTCGGGGGGGATCTATGGCTACACCTTC. The chain employs TRBV19 and TRBJ1-2; D is perhaps TRBD1 (5 bases). Trimming cost V 7 bases and J 4 bases, with 16 bases left between them. CDR1 and CDR2 from the germline V gene are LNHDA and SQIVND (reference sequence). This CDR3 spans 14 amino acids.

This chain connects TRBV19 to TRBJ2-1, with no clear D. V gave up 5 bases and J gave up 10 bases, with 12 bases separating them. The germline CDR1 and CDR2 sequences are LNHDA and SQIVND (reference sequence). This CDR3 contains 12 residues. In nucleotides, the CDR3 is TGTGCCAGTAGTCTCGATCTGAGAGAGCAGTTCTTC. Its protein product is CASSLDLREQFF.

This chain connects TRBV3-1 (or the pseudogene TRBV3-2) to TRBJ2-2, with D perhaps matching TRBD2 (6 bases). The length of the CDR3 is 16 residues. The germline gives CDR1 LGHDT, CDR2 YNNKEL (reference sequence). Trimming shortened V by 1 base and J by 7 bases, and 16 bases separated the two germline ends. The CDR3 coding sequence is TGTGCCAGCAGCCAAGGGTCTTCGCGGGGTGGCGGGGAGCTGTTTTTT. This gives the protein CASSQGSSRGGGELFF.

The chain links TRBV6-6 to TRBJ2-7; 7 bases are a match to TRBD2. Germline V gene data show CDR1 as MNHNY and CDR2 as SVGAGI (reference sequence). Unmatched junction bases numbered 16, after V lost 5 bases and J lost 3 bases. The CDR3 sequence is 17 residues long. The chain's CDR3 is CASSLPGLGFRDYEQYF. The DNA of the CDR3 is TGTGCCAGCAGTCTCCCCGGACTAGGTTTTAGGGACTACGAGCAGTACTTC.

V usage is TRBV29-1 and J usage is TRBJ1-1; D is uncertain. This CDR3 spans 11 amino acids. V was trimmed by 7 bases and J by 0 bases, leaving 6 bases between them. Germline loops: CDR1 SQVTM, CDR2 ANQGSEA. CDR3 coding DNA: TGCAGCGGGGAGGTGAACACTGAAGCTTTCTTT. Protein: CSGEVNTEAFF.

This chain connects TRBV7-9 to TRBJ1-1; no reliable D call. CDR1 and CDR2 from the germline V gene are SEHNR and FQNEAQ (reference sequence). This CDR3 is built from 14 residues. V lost 2 bases and J lost 3, with 10 bases in between. The CDR3: CASSLSPQYTEAFF. In DNA form, the CDR3 reads TGTGCCAGCAGCTTATCCCCACAGTACACTGAAGCTTTCTTT.

The gene calls are TRBV5-4 and TRBJ2-2; 10 bases are shared with TRBD1. The germline V gene has CDR1 SGHNT and CDR2 YYREEE (reference sequence). V trimming: 4 bases; J trimming: 5 bases; junction bases outside the gene matches: 2. The CDR3 totals 14 residues. CDR3 in DNA: TGTGCCAGCAGCAGACAGGGGGCGACCGGGGAGCTGTTTTTT. It yields the protein CASSRQGATGELFF.

The gene calls are TRBV6-5 and TRBJ2-2; 7 bases are a match to TRBD2. The germline V gene encodes CDR1 MNHEY and CDR2 SVGAGI. V gave up 2 bases and J gave up 0 bases; unmatched junction bases: 3. This CDR3 region has 16 residues. The CDR3 sequence is CASSYREGSNTGELFF. The CDR3 nucleotides read TGTGCCAGCAGTTACAGGGAGGGATCGAACACCGGGGAGCTGTTTTTT.

V gene TRBV6-2 or TRBV6-3 combines with J gene TRBJ2-5; 14 bases map to TRBD2. The CDR3 runs 15 residues. The V and J ends lost 2 bases and 4 bases, in that order; junction bases with no gene match: 0. CDR1 and CDR2 (germline): MNHEY, SVGEGT. The CDR3, as DNA: TGTGCCAGCAGTTACGGACTAGCGGGGGGAGAGACCCAGTACTTC. Translation: CASSYGLAGGETQYF.

This clone was seen only once. The J gene is TRBJ2-3, the V gene TRBV24-1, with 9 bases that match TRBD1. The germline V gene has CDR1 KGHDR and CDR2 SFDVKD. The CDR3 spans 16 residues. Trimming cost V 4 bases and J 3 bases; bases outside gene matches: 7. CDR3 bases: TGTGCCACCAGTGACCCTCGACAGGGGGGAACAGATACGCAGTATTTT. Its protein is CATSDPRQGGTDTQYF.

The J gene is TRBJ2-3, the V gene TRBV5-1; D might be TRBD1 (6 bases). Germline V gene sequence: CDR1 SGHRS, CDR2 YFSETQ. Trimming cost V 3 bases and J 2 bases, with 7 bases left between them. CDR3 length: 13 residues. The DNA for the CDR3 is TGCGCCAGCAGCTGGGGGCTCACAGATACGCAGTATTTT. Translation gives CASSWGLTDTQYF.

The chain combines TRBV5-8 with TRBJ2-7; D might be TRBD2 (5 bases). This CDR3 contains 15 residues. The ends were cut back, 1 base at V and 4 bases at J, with 15 bases in the middle. CDR1 SGHTS and CDR2 YDEGEE come from the germline V gene. The CDR3 region is CASSLSGNTVYEQYF. CDR3 sequence (DNA): TGTGCCAGCAGCTTGTCGGGAAACACGGTGTACGAGCAGTACTTC.

The chain employs TRBV25-1 and TRBJ2-2, with a possible D match to TRBD1 (5 bases). The V and J ends lost 7 bases and 7 bases respectively, with 10 bases between them. CDR1 and CDR2 from the germline V gene are MGHDK and SYGVNS. This CDR3 comprises 12 residues. CDR3 sequence: CASTKGFGELFF. As DNA, the CDR3 is TGTGCCAGCACCAAGGGGTTCGGGGAGCTGTTTTTT.

The chain combines TRBV18 with TRBJ1-1; D is ambiguous. Trimming shortened V by 6 bases and J by 2 bases, and 10 bases separated the two germline ends. The CDR3 runs to 13 residues. Per the germline V gene, CDR1 is KGHSH and CDR2 is LQKENI. CDR3 amino acids: CASSSRLNTEAFF. CDR3 sequence (DNA): TGTGCCAGCTCGTCGAGATTAAACACTGAAGCTTTCTTT.

The J gene is TRBJ2-3, the V gene TRBV7-9, with D tentatively TRBD2 (5 bases). CDR3 length equals 14 residues. In germline, CDR1 is SEHNR, CDR2 FQNEAQ (reference sequence). V lost 3 bases and J lost 1, with 8 bases in between. CDR3 sequence reads: CASSLSSGTDTQYF. The CDR3 region has the DNA TGTGCCAGCAGCTTGAGTAGCGGCACAGATACGCAGTATTTT. Full variable domain (missing parts from reference TRBV7-9 and TRBJ2-3): DTGVSQNPRHKITKRGQNVTFRCDPISEHNRLYWYRQTLGQGPEFLTYFQNEAQLEKSRLLSDRFSAERPKGSFSTLEIQRTEQGDSAMYLCASSLSSGTDTQYFGPGTRLTVL.

This clone was seen once. The rearrangement uses TRBV5-1 and TRBJ2-7; 8 bases map to TRBD2. The CDR3 sequence is 16 residues long. Germline V gene data show CDR1 as SGHRS and CDR2 as YFSETQ. V was clipped by 0 bases and J by 3 bases; unmatched bases: 8. The CDR3 loop reads CASSLGLAGLLYEQYF. The CDR3 DNA follows: TGCGCCAGCAGCTTGGGGCTAGCGGGCCTTCTCTACGAGCAGTACTTC.